This is a list of T cell receptor beta chains from one sample in a study of cytomegalovirus exposure and HLA in healthy donors. Some clones are missing from TCRdb's copy, which holds only in-frame ones; the method was immunoSEQ multiplex PCR. This sample has 110,000 to 150,000 clones; about 72% occur once, and the top ten carry approximately 4.3%. Sequencing was done on a sample of PBMCs. The receptors shown here come from a man in his 60s in good health and CMV-seronegative. Each CDR3 is given without its conserved first and last residue.

CDR3 length: 13
J gene: TRBJ2-7
V gene: TRBV21-1
CDR3 protein: ASSRPKRTAKEQY

CDR3 length: 14
J gene: TRBJ2-7
V gene: TRBV4-3
CDR3 protein: ASSQVLAGEAYEQY

CDR3 length: 12
J gene: TRBJ2-7
V gene: TRBV6-1
CDR3 protein: ASDRDRALYEQY

CDR3 length: 18
J gene: TRBJ2-3
V gene: TRBV18
CDR3 protein: ASSRLGVTGTQSRTDTQY

CDR3 length: 13
J gene: TRBJ1-1
V gene: TRBV5-1
CDR3 protein: ASSLMDSLNTEAF

CDR3 length: 12
J gene: TRBJ2-1
V gene: TRBV2
CDR3 protein: ASETGAKNNEQF

CDR3 length: 14
J gene: TRBJ1-1
V gene: TRBV30
CDR3 protein: AWSYRGNSMNTEAF

CDR3 length: 15
J gene: TRBJ1-3
V gene: TRBV6-1
CDR3 protein: ASSEAGVGGRGNTIY

CDR3 length: 12
J gene: TRBJ1-1
V gene: TRBV6-1
CDR3 protein: ASSEVSGGTEAF

CDR3 length: 11
J gene: TRBJ2-2
V gene: TRBV30
CDR3 protein: AWSRSGAGELL

CDR3 length: 10
J gene: TRBJ1-5
V gene: TRBV6-5
CDR3 protein: ASRQGNQPQH

CDR3 length: 10
J gene: TRBJ1-1
V gene: TRBV28
CDR3 protein: ASTTENTEAF

CDR3 length: 11
J gene: TRBJ1-5
V gene: TRBV18
CDR3 protein: ASSLDQEVPQH

CDR3 length: 11
J gene: TRBJ1-1
V gene: TRBV27
CDR3 protein: ASSFGASAEAF

CDR3 length: 13
J gene: TRBJ2-7
V gene: TRBV2
CDR3 protein: ASREGTADSYEQY

CDR3 length: 12
J gene: TRBJ2-2
V gene: TRBV18
CDR3 protein: ASSIAGVNGELF

CDR3 length: 9
J gene: TRBJ2-1
V gene: TRBV5-6
CDR3 protein: ASSILSEQF

CDR3 length: 15
J gene: TRBJ2-2
V gene: TRBV4-1
CDR3 protein: ASSQFTGQGNTGELF

CDR3 length: 14
J gene: TRBJ1-1
V gene: TRBV15
CDR3 protein: ATSRDPGQMNTEAF

CDR3 length: 11
J gene: TRBJ1-1
V gene: TRBV19
CDR3 protein: ASSRGLDTEAF

CDR3 length: 14
J gene: TRBJ1-1
V gene: TRBV6-4
CDR3 protein: ASSEVAGGEITEAF

CDR3 length: 13
J gene: TRBJ2-2
V gene: TRBV30
CDR3 protein: AWTGTSGNTGELF

CDR3 length: 17
J gene: TRBJ2-3
V gene: TRBV9
CDR3 protein: ASSVDSGRGISSTDTQY

CDR3 length: 16
J gene: TRBJ1-1
V gene: TRBV7-8
CDR3 protein: ASSLALPGQRLNTEAF

CDR3 length: 15
J gene: TRBJ1-1
V gene: TRBV10-2
CDR3 protein: ASTPNLQGALNTEAF

CDR3 length: 10
J gene: TRBJ1-5
V gene: TRBV7-2
CDR3 protein: ASSPDREVQH

CDR3 length: 13
J gene: NA
V gene: TRBV6-1
CDR3 protein: ASRERQEYSYEQY

CDR3 length: 12
J gene: TRBJ2-1
V gene: TRBV28
CDR3 protein: ASSLGGTGDEQF

CDR3 length: 13
J gene: TRBJ2-7
V gene: TRBV6-6
CDR3 protein: ASSYRGQILDEQY

CDR3 length: 13
J gene: TRBJ1-1
V gene: TRBV5-1
CDR3 protein: ASRPDPVGGPEAF

CDR3 length: 13
J gene: TRBJ1-4
V gene: TRBV5-6
CDR3 protein: ASSWGQDTNEKLF

CDR3 length: 11
J gene: TRBJ2-3
V gene: TRBV5-1
CDR3 protein: ASSSGSFDTQY

CDR3 length: 12
J gene: TRBJ2-5
V gene: TRBV28
CDR3 protein: ASRGYRVRETQY

CDR3 length: 13
J gene: TRBJ2-7
V gene: TRBV10-3
CDR3 protein: AISESEGGPDEQY

CDR3 length: 13
J gene: TRBJ2-5
V gene: TRBV7-9
CDR3 protein: ASSFPGQGKETQY

CDR3 length: 15
J gene: TRBJ2-1
V gene: TRBV9
CDR3 protein: ASSVALVGSSYNEQF

CDR3 length: 10
J gene: TRBJ2-7
V gene: TRBV10-1
CDR3 protein: ASSFSGGEQY

CDR3 length: 12
J gene: TRBJ1-3
V gene: TRBV6-1
CDR3 protein: ASSEQGSGNTIY

CDR3 length: 15
J gene: TRBJ1-4
V gene: TRBV5-1
CDR3 protein: ASSLDGTGGLKEKLF

CDR3 length: 11
J gene: TRBJ1-2
V gene: TRBV19
CDR3 protein: ASSAVLTGLRT

CDR3 length: 12
J gene: TRBJ2-7
V gene: TRBV29-1
CDR3 protein: SVGTLGTAYEQY

CDR3 length: 14
J gene: TRBJ1-1
V gene: TRBV11-2
CDR3 protein: ASSLVGRRRDTEAF

CDR3 length: 13
J gene: TRBJ1-2
V gene: TRBV6-5
CDR3 protein: ASSTKSGWRGGYT

CDR3 length: 9
J gene: TRBJ1-1
V gene: TRBV7-9
CDR3 protein: ASTRGIEAF

CDR3 length: 13
J gene: TRBJ1-5
V gene: TRBV19
CDR3 protein: ASSEDRQSNQPQH

CDR3 length: 13
J gene: TRBJ1-4
V gene: TRBV5-5
CDR3 protein: ASRHTGTGDEKLF

CDR3 length: 12
J gene: TRBJ2-5
V gene: TRBV29-1
CDR3 protein: SVGARGGWETQY

CDR3 length: 15
J gene: TRBJ2-7
V gene: TRBV19
CDR3 protein: ASSIVHPTVHPYEQY

CDR3 length: 13
J gene: TRBJ1-1
V gene: TRBV6-5
CDR3 protein: ASSYLSQGGTEAF

CDR3 length: 13
J gene: TRBJ1-2
V gene: TRBV11-2
CDR3 protein: ASSLATGTDYGYT

CDR3 length: 9
J gene: TRBJ2-5
V gene: TRBV6-6
CDR3 protein: ASSQKETQY

CDR3 length: 12
J gene: TRBJ2-2
V gene: TRBV5-1
CDR3 protein: ASRRDTDTGELF

CDR3 length: 11
J gene: TRBJ1-6
V gene: TRBV30
CDR3 protein: AWRGSLDSPLH

CDR3 length: 11
J gene: TRBJ1-4
V gene: TRBV28
CDR3 protein: ASLDSLNEKLF